This TCR beta chain was observed in a study of T cell changes during pregnancy in multiple sclerosis (dated by TCRdb to the late 2010s). Describing the broader study: In women with multiple sclerosis, the researchers looked at how the T cell repertoire shifted as pregnancy progressed.

The germline V gene yields LGHNA for CDR1 and YSLEER for CDR2. The trim is 1 base for V and 1 base for J, with a gap of 8 bases between the germline ends. The CDR3 numbers 15 residues from cysteine through phenylalanine. Solely the CDR3 DNA is kept, with 45 bases framed from the first base. A word on this clone: There is no known antigen for this receptor. No per-base quality is available; no much larger clone lies one base away.

Libraries were made using the immunoSEQ multiplex PCR assay. The source is immuneACCESS, and TCRdb retained only in-frame sequences with V and J called. Part of the clones is not carried over; for the studies checked, unresolved V genes explain less than half of this, and the remainder is unexplained. This sample comprises 100,000 or so clones, about 91% of them detected only once. The ten largest account for 2.5% to 3.5% of the sample. The specimen comprised peripheral blood, sampled in the second trimester of pregnancy. This receptor chain uses TRBV4-3 and TRBJ2-1; the D gene is perhaps TRBD2, on 5 matching bases. The source of this sequence is a female donor with multiple sclerosis, enrolled in a pregnancy study. The CDR3 loop reads CASSQVAGSYNEQFF. The nucleotide sequence is given as TGCGCCAGCAGCCAAGTGGCGGGTTCCTACAATGAGCAGTTCTTC.